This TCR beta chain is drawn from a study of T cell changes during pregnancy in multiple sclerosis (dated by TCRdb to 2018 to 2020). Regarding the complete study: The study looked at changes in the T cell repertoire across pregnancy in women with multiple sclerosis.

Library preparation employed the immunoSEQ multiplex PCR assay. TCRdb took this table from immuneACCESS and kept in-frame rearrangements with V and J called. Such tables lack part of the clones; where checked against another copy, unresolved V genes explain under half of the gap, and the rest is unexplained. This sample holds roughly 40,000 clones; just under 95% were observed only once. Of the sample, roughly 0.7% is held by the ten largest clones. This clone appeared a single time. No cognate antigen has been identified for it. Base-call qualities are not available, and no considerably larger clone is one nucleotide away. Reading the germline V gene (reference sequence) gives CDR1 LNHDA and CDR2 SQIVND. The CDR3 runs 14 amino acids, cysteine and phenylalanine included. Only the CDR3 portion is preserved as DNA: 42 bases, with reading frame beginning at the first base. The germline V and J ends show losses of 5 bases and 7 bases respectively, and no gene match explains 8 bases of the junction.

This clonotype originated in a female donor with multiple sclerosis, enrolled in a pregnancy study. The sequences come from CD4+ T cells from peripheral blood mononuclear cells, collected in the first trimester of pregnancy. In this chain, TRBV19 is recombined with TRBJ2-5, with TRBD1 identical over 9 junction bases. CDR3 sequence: CASSPGTGTGTQYF. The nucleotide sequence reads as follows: TGTGCCAGTAGTCCCGGGACAGGGACAGGGACCCAGTACTTC.